This T cell receptor (beta chain) was found in a study of T-cell memory formation after mild COVID-19 (dated by TCRdb to the early 2020s). About the investigation overall: TCR sequence clusters from the two donors were largely donor specific. In a couple of donors, T-cell clones that expanded and contracted after mild COVID-19 were followed by sequencing TCRalpha and TCRbeta repertoires longitudinally. Two young, previously healthy adult volunteers made up the cohort, one male and one female. Overall results and qualifications from the work: Whether the second-wave clones peaking on day 37 were SARS-CoV-2 specific was not confirmed. Some responding clones were detected in pre-infection memory, suggesting pre-existing cross-reactive memory T cells joined the SARS-CoV-2 response. Contracting CD4+ clones were located mainly in the CM and EM memory subsets, whereas CD8+ clones were found to be enriched in EMRA. From day 15 to 85, contracting clones showed balanced CD4/CD8 phenotypes, whereas a second wave of clones that expanded from day 15 to 37 leaned towards CD4+. Only two mild cases were covered in the study, and larger cohorts including severe cases with pre-infection samples were considered necessary.

To note about this clonotype: Its antigen remains unidentified. No base qualities exist here, and no much larger clone lies one base off it.

Sequencing was carried out with an Illumina NovaSeq 6000. Using 5'RACE with constant-segment primers, TCRalpha and TCRbeta cDNA libraries were constructed, with sample barcodes and unique molecular identifiers added in the process. Trizol reagent was used to extract RNA from every sample. Libraries were amplified in two PCR steps, with a second sample barcode and Illumina TruSeq adapters added in the second step. Libraries were sequenced on an Illumina NovaSeq with 2 x 150 bp paired-end reads. Under the source paper's analysis protocol: The reads were demultiplexed and collapsed into UMI-guided consensus sequences using migec v1.2.7. Using mixcr v2.1.11, the UMI consensuses were aligned to TRA and TRB V and J templates and assembled into clonotypes. Expanded or contracted clonotypes were those called significant by both edgeR and NoisET, with noise models trained on biological replicates. For edgeR calls, the thresholds were a false discovery rate-adjusted p below 0.01 and a log2 fold-change of 1. As an exploratory analysis of dynamics, max-normalized trajectories of the 1000 most abundant clonotypes were examined with PCA combined with hierarchical clustering. Each responding clone was given a CD4 or CD8 phenotype based on the CD4+ and CD8+ repertoires, which had been sequenced separately. The public reads were reanalyzed by TCRdb: fastp trimming at Q25, MiXCR alignment, in-frame beta chains only. Each entry is one CDR3 protein sequence, shown with its most common DNA and genes. The V and J calls, along with clone size, are taken from TCRdb and not from the paper's own processing. The sample data list a few hundred thousand distinct CDR3 sequences, and 20% of these were observed just once. The ten largest make up 21% of the sample.

Ficoll-Paque density gradient centrifugation was used to isolate PBMCs. The receptor comes from a man between 18 and 35 years old who had mild COVID-19 (a few samples of this study predate the infection). The sample titles of this study are shuffled in the database, so cell type and time point are left out; the donor was told from shared clones. Sequenced: PBMCs or a T cell subset sorted from them (not recorded which).

The DNA sequence reads TGTGCCAGCAGCGGAACCGGGACAGCCTACGAGCAGTACTTC. This is translated as CASSGTGTAYEQYF. The receptor chain draws on TRBV12-3 or TRBV12-4 and TRBJ2-7, with 7 bases aligning to TRBD1. Trimming removed 6 bases from V and 2 bases from J; the gene matches leave 7 bases unexplained. From cysteine to phenylalanine, the CDR3 is 14 amino acids long. Only the CDR3 part of the read is kept: 42 bases, read in frame from the first base.